The clone carrying this T cell receptor beta chain was counted a few times. Its antigen is undetermined. TCRdb passed the reads through MiXCR, listing each CDR3 protein once. This sample yields about 530,000 distinct CDR3 sequences, of which more than 20% are seen a single time; roughly an eighth belongs to the top ten. Germline V lookup: CDR1 KGHDR, CDR2 SFDVKD. The CDR3 is 13 amino acids. Trimming removed 9 bases from V and 1 base from J, with 11 bases in between. This specimen belongs to a study of T cell repertoires in cytomegalovirus infection. Study-level findings and limits: Dominant in the ex vivo response were TCR beta clonotypes restricted by HLA-C and specific for CMV.

Sequencing used PBMCs. The chain employs TRBV24-1 and TRBJ1-1; D might be TRBD1 (6 bases). This TCR was recovered from a human donor in good health (CMV status not recorded). Some clones in this sample may be carry-over from other donors' samples. The CDR3 DNA follows: TGTGCCACCCAGGGACATGGGAACACTGAAGCTTTCTTT. It codes for CATQGHGNTEAFF.